These 26 T cell receptor beta chains were all obtained from the same sample, sequenced in a study of control samples from healthy donors and cancer patients. This table comes from immunoSEQ multiplex PCR, and its TCRdb copy is limited to in-frame clones, with some not included. This table holds 51,000 or so clones, about 80% found once. The sample taken for sequencing was blood. These receptors originate from a man between 65 and 79 years old in good health.

The chain combines TRBV6-5 with TRBJ1-1; a possible D gene is TRBD1 (6 bases). Trimming removed 5 bases at V and 11 bases at J, with 15 bases between. Germline V gene lookup returns CDR1 MNHEY and CDR2 SVGAGI. The CDR3 runs to 12 residues. The CDR3 DNA sequence: TGTGCCAGCAGTAGGACAGCAGGGGTTGCTTTCTTT. Translation: CASSRTAGVAFF.

J is TRBJ2-5 and V is TRBV7-2; possible D gene TRBD1, 6 bases. Germline CDR1 is SGHTA and CDR2 is FQGNSA. The germline V and J ends were trimmed by 0 bases and 3 bases, with 8 bases remaining between them. This CDR3 is 14 amino acids long. The CDR3 is CASSLASGEETQYF. CDR3 in DNA: TGTGCCAGCAGCTTAGCATCAGGGGAAGAGACCCAGTACTTC.

The chain combines TRBV29-1 with TRBJ2-1; 15 bases map to TRBD2. J was trimmed by 3 bases and V by 8 bases; bases with no gene match: 14. The CDR3 is 18 residues long. Germline CDR1 and CDR2: SQVTM and ANQGSEA. CDR3 amino acids: CSFRDSGTSGRFYNEQFF. The CDR3 DNA reads TGCAGCTTCCGGGACTCAGGGACTAGCGGGAGGTTCTACAATGAGCAGTTCTTC.

The J gene is TRBJ1-1, the V gene TRBV20-1; D remains ambiguous. Germline CDR1 is DFQATT and CDR2 is SNEGSKA (reference sequence). With 3 bases removed from V and 1 base from J, the gap between germline ends came to 3 bases. The CDR3 is 11 residues long. CDR3 DNA: TGCAGTGCTAGTGGGAACACTGAAGCTTTCTTT. Translating it yields CSASGNTEAFF.

This chain joins TRBV11-3 and TRBJ1-3; D is unresolved. The CDR3 is made up of 18 amino acids. With 2 bases removed from V and 0 bases from J, the gap between germline ends came to 17 bases. Germline loops: CDR1 SGHNT, CDR2 YENEEA. The CDR3 spells CASSLTGWSSPSGNTIYF. CDR3 nucleotide sequence: TGTGCCAGCAGCTTAACGGGTTGGTCATCACCCTCTGGAAACACCATATATTTT.

The V gene is TRBV7-9, the J gene TRBJ2-4, with a tentative D call TRBD2 (5 bases). The CDR3 runs to 16 residues. Germline V gives CDR1 SEHNR, CDR2 FQNEAQ (reference sequence). V lost 5 bases and J 0 bases, leaving 14 bases between the germline ends. The CDR3 DNA reads as TGTGCCAGCAGCCCGGGGTCCACTCCAGCCAAAAACATTCAGTACTTC. This translates into CASSPGSTPAKNIQYF.

The chain employs TRBV5-1 and TRBJ2-1; TRBD2 aligns across 12 bases. CDR1 is SGHRS, CDR2 YFSETQ, per germline. The CDR3 covers 14 residues. V shed 5 bases and J 4 bases; nucleotides not matched to a gene: 1. Here the CDR3 DNA reads TGCGCCAGCAGGACTAGCGGGAGTTACAATGAGCAGTTCTTC. This sequence encodes CASRTSGSYNEQFF.

The gene calls are TRBV6-5 and TRBJ1-2; D possibly corresponds to TRBD1 (5 bases). Germline V CDR1 and CDR2: MNHEY, SVGAGI. There are 14 residues in the CDR3. The germline V and J ends were trimmed by 0 bases and 3 bases, with 8 bases remaining between them. CDR3: CASSYSGEDYGYTF. CDR3 sequence (DNA): TGTGCCAGCAGTTACTCGGGGGAGGACTATGGCTACACCTTC.

CDR3 nucleotides: TGTGCCAGCGTCCTTAGGGGGGGTAATGAAAAACTGTTTTTT. It translates to CASVLRGGNEKLFF. The chain employs TRBV28 and TRBJ1-4, with D perhaps TRBD1 (6 bases). V lost 8 bases and J 4 bases, leaving 14 bases between the germline ends. This CDR3 contains 14 residues. The germline V gene has CDR1 MDHEN and CDR2 SYDVKM. The full variable domain, its missing parts supplied by reference TRBV28 and TRBJ1-4, is DVKVTQSSRYLVKRTGEKVFLECVQDMDHENMFWYRQDPGLGLRLIYFSYDVKMKEKGDIPEGYSVSREKKERFSLILESASTNQTSMYLCASVLRGGNEKLFFGSGTQLSVL.

The chain recombines TRBV27 with TRBJ2-2; D unresolved. CDR1 is MNHEY, CDR2 SMNVEV, per germline (reference sequence). The length of the CDR3 is 14 residues. V lost 3 bases and J 6 bases, leaving 11 bases between the germline ends. CDR3 coding DNA: TGTGCCAGCAGTTTGGTGCCGTTGGCCGGGGAGCTGTTTTTT. This translates into CASSLVPLAGELFF.

V usage is TRBV5-1 and J usage is TRBJ2-3; 7 bases are shared with TRBD1. CDR1 and CDR2 (germline): SGHRS, YFSETQ. The CDR3 is 15 residues long. After removal of 1 base from V and 1 base from J, the junction contained 3 bases not matched to a gene. CDR3 loop: CASSLRQGGTDTQYF. The CDR3 nucleotides read TGCGCCAGCAGCTTGAGGCAGGGGGGCACAGATACGCAGTATTTT.

V and J are TRBV7-9 and TRBJ2-1; D is uncertain. The CDR3 runs 15 residues. Germline V lookup: CDR1 SEHNR, CDR2 FQNEAQ (reference sequence). V lost 6 bases and J lost 4, with 16 bases in between. This CDR3 is CASSPLGTTYNEQFF. The CDR3 DNA reads as TGTGCCAGCAGTCCTTTAGGTACTACTTACAATGAGCAGTTCTTC.

The CDR3 DNA reads as TGTGCCACCAGCAGAGAAGGGGGCAGGGGCAACACCATATATTTT. This codes for CATSREGGRGNTIYF. The chain is built from TRBV15 and TRBJ1-3; 7 nucleotides align to TRBD1. There are 15 residues in the CDR3. The germline V gene has CDR1 LNHNV and CDR2 YYDKDF (reference sequence). V was pared by 0 bases and J by 7 bases, with 6 bases of the junction left unmatched.

The table lists this clone with a count of one. This rearrangement joins TRBV5-1 to TRBJ1-4, with 7 bases identical to TRBD1. With V trimmed by 4 bases and J by 6 bases, 9 bases remained unmatched. Germline V gene data show CDR1 as SGHRS and CDR2 as YFSETQ. The CDR3 runs to 15 residues. The CDR3 nucleotides read TGCGCCAGCAGCCCCACAGGGGTAATCGATGAAAAACTGTTTTTT. Protein product: CASSPTGVIDEKLFF.

This clone occurred a few times. The V and J genes are TRBV28 and TRBJ1-1, with TRBD1 matching 7 bases. V was pared by 2 bases and J by 2 bases, with 8 bases of the junction left unmatched. The CDR3 extends over 16 amino acids. Germline loops: CDR1 MDHEN, CDR2 SYDVKM. CDR3 loop: CASSLEGGQHNTEAFF. In DNA, the CDR3 is TGTGCCAGCAGTTTAGAGGGGGGACAGCACAACACTGAAGCTTTCTTT.

The chain combines TRBV7-2 with TRBJ1-5; D might be TRBD1 (5 bases). Trimming removed 1 base at V and 3 bases at J, with 10 bases between. The CDR3 is 15 residues long. Germline values: CDR1 SGHTA, CDR2 FQGNSA. The CDR3 sequence is CASSLVWGTNQPQHF. CDR3 nucleotides: TGTGCCAGCAGCTTAGTGTGGGGGACCAATCAGCCCCAGCATTTT.

V and J are TRBV5-4 and TRBJ2-7; 7 bases fit TRBD2. This CDR3 has 13 residues. The germline V gene encodes CDR1 SGHNT and CDR2 YYREEE (reference sequence). V was pared by 4 bases and J by 0 bases, with 1 base of the junction left unmatched. CDR3 coding DNA: TGTGCCAGCAGCCGGGACTACTCCTACGAGCAGTACTTC. Protein product: CASSRDYSYEQYF.

CDR3 sequence (DNA): TGTGCCAGCAGCTTGGCCATGGGGACAGTCCCGGCGGAGCTGTTTTTT. Its protein product is CASSLAMGTVPAELFF. The rearrangement links TRBV5-6 to TRBJ2-2; 7 nucleotides align to TRBD1. This CDR3 comprises 16 residues. The V segment lost 0 bases and the J segment 10 bases; nucleotides outside the gene matches: 12. The germline gives CDR1 SGHDT, CDR2 YYEEEE.

The CDR3 reads CASTDRTYEQYF. Here the CDR3 DNA reads TGTGCCAGTACGGACCGGACCTACGAGCAGTACTTC. J is TRBJ2-7 and V is TRBV19; D gene unclear. Germline values: CDR1 LNHDA, CDR2 SQIVND (reference sequence). The ends were cut back, 7 bases at V and 2 bases at J, with 9 bases in the middle. The CDR3 runs to 12 residues.

The chain recombines TRBV28 with TRBJ2-7; TRBD2 matches at 7 bases. The CDR3 loop spans 15 amino acids. Germline CDR1 MDHEN, CDR2 SYDVKM. V was clipped by 8 bases and J by 0 bases; unmatched bases: 10. This chain's CDR3 is CASGGGDLSSYEQYF. CDR3 nucleotides: TGTGCCAGCGGGGGAGGGGATTTGAGCTCCTACGAGCAGTACTTC.

This clone occurred a few times. V gene TRBV2 combines with J gene TRBJ2-3; D is undetermined. Germline values: CDR1 SNHLY, CDR2 FYNNEI. Trimming pared 5 bases from V and 6 bases from J, leaving 9 bases between. This CDR3 is built from 12 residues. This CDR3 reads CASSFSEDTQYF. In DNA form, the CDR3 reads TGTGCCAGCAGTTTCAGCGAGGATACGCAGTATTTT. Supplemented by reference TRBV2 and TRBJ2-3, the full variable domain reads EPEVTQTPSHQVTQMGQEVILRCVPISNHLYFYWYRQILGQKVEFLVSFYNNEISEKSEIFDDQFSVERPDGSNFTLKIRSTKLEDSAMYFCASSFSEDTQYFGPGTRLTVL.

The chain joins TRBV18 to TRBJ1-1; D might be TRBD1 (5 bases). Germline V lookup: CDR1 KGHSH, CDR2 LQKENI. Trimming removed 6 bases at V and 1 base at J, with 12 bases between. The CDR3 extends over 14 amino acids. CDR3 bases: TGTGCCAGCTCCGGCAGGGTGGAGAACACTGAAGCTTTCTTT. Protein sequence: CASSGRVENTEAFF.

This clone occurred once. The genes are TRBV18 and TRBJ1-1; TRBD1 is a possible D gene (6 bases). CDR3 length: 15 residues. Germline V gene sequence: CDR1 KGHSH, CDR2 LQKENI. The V gene lost 3 bases and the J gene lost 0 bases, with 11 bases spanning the gap. As DNA, the CDR3 is TGTGCCAGCTCACCCCAGGGACAAGTGAACACTGAAGCTTTCTTT. It codes for CASSPQGQVNTEAFF.

This chain uses TRBV7-9 with TRBJ2-5; 7 nucleotides match TRBD2. V trimming: 1 base; J trimming: 0 bases; junction bases outside the gene matches: 5. Germline V lookup: CDR1 SEHNR, CDR2 FQNEAQ (reference sequence). The CDR3 has 16 residues. In DNA form, the CDR3 reads TGTGCCAGCAGCTTAGGGGAGGGGACCCACCAAGAGACCCAGTACTTC. It encodes CASSLGEGTHQETQYF.

This chain links TRBV5-1 with TRBJ1-6; 10 nucleotides line up with TRBD1. V gave up 2 bases and J gave up 10 bases; unmatched junction bases: 3. Germline V gene lookup returns CDR1 SGHRS and CDR2 YFSETQ. The CDR3 is 14 amino acids. The CDR3 region is CASSLGQGDSPLHF. CDR3 DNA sequence: TGCGCCAGCAGCTTAGGACAGGGGGACTCACCCCTCCACTTT. The complete variable domain, with remaining parts taken from reference TRBV5-1 and TRBJ1-6, reads KAGVTQTPRYLIKTRGQQVTLSCSPISGHRSVSWYQQTPGQGLQFLFEYFSETQRNKGNFPGRFSGRQFSNSRSEMNVSTLELGDSALYLCASSLGQGDSPLHFGNGTRLTVT.

This clone showed up just once. This chain connects TRBV18 to TRBJ2-5; D gene ambiguous. The CDR3 is 17 residues long. V was pared by 2 bases and J by 5 bases, with 21 bases between. Germline CDR1 reads KGHSH; CDR2 reads LQKENI. CDR3 DNA: TGTGCCAGCTCACCAGGTCCGGGCACAGTGATAGGGGAGACCCAGTACTTC. This codes for CASSPGPGTVIGETQYF.